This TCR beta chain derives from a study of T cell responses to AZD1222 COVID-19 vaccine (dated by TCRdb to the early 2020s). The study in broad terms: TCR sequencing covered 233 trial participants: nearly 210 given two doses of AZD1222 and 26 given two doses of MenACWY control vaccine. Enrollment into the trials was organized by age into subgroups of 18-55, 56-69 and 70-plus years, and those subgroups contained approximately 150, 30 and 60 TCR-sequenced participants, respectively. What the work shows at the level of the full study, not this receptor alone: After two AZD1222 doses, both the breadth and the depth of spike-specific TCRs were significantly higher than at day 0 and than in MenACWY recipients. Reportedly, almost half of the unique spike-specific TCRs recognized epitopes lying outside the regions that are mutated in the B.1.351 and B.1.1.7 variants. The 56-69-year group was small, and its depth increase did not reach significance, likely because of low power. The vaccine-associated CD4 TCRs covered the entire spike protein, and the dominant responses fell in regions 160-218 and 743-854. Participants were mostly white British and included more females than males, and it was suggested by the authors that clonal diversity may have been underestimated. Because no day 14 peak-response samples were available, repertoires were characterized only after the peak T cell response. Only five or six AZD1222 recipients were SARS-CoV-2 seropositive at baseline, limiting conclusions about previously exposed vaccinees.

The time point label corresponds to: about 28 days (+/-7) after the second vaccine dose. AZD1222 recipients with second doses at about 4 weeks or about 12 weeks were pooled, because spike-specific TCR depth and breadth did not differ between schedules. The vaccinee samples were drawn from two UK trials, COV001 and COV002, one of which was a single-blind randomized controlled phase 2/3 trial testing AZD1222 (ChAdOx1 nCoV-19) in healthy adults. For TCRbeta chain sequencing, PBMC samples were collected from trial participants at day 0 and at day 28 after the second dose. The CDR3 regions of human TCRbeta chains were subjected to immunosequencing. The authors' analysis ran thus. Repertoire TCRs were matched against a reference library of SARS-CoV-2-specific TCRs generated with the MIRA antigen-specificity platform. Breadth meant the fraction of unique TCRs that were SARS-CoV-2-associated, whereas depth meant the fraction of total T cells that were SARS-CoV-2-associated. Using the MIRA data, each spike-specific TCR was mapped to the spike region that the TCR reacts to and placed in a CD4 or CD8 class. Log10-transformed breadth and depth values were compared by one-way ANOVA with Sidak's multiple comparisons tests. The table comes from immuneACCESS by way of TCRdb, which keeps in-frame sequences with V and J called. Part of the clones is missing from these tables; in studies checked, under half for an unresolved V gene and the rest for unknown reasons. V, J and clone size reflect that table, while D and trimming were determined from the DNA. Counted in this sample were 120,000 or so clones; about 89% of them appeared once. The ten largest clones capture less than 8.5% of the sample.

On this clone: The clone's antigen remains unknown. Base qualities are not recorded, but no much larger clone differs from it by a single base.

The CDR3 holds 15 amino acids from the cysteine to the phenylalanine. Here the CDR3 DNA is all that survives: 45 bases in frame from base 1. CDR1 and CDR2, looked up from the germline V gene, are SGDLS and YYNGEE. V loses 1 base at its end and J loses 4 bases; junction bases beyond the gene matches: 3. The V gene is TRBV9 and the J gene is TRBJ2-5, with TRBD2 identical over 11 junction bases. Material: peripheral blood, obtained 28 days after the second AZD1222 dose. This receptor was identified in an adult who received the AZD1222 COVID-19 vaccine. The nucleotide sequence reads TGTGCCAGCAGCGTACTAGCGGGAGGAATAGAGACCCAGTACTTC. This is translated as CASSVLAGGIETQYF.